The following is a T cell receptor (beta chain) sequence with its context. Its antigen is not known. Profiling relied on immunoSEQ multiplex PCR, and the TCRdb table lists in-frame clones only, not all of them. The sample contains approximately 2.1 million clones, just over 90% of which appear only once. This sample is part of a study of shared clonotypes between healthy human individuals. Study-wide results and limits: Donor clonotype sharing was expected to depend on sequencing depth.

Germline CDR1 is SGHTA and CDR2 is FQGTGA. The CDR3 consists of 14 residues. V gave up 4 bases and J gave up 4 bases; unmatched junction bases: 3. The chain joins TRBV7-3 to TRBJ1-5; TRBD1 matches 8 bases. The sequence was collected from a man younger than 35 in good health. Some clones in this sample may be carry-over from other donors' samples. The sample was naive CD4+ T cells from PBMCs. The subset denotes: CD45RA+ positively selected. CDR3 DNA sequence: TGTGCCAGCAGCTACCGACAGGGGAATCAGCCCCAGCATTTT. Translated, it gives CASSYRQGNQPQHF.